The clone carrying this TCR beta chain was counted many times. This record comes from a study of spatial heterogeneity in lung cancer. Study details: TCR and UMI combinations that were unique each appeared, on average, more than ten times in raw reads.

TCRdb re-called the 5' RACE reads with MiXCR, one entry per CDR3 protein. The profile shows 48,000 or so distinct CDR3 sequences, about 5.8% of them singletons. Noted time point: sample taken at primary tumor resection. Whole RNA, isolated from tumor, nontumor lung or frozen PBMC, was sequenced without prior sorting. This receptor was taken from a male donor with early-stage non-small cell lung cancer. Specimen: PBMCs, collected at surgery.

The CDR3 region is CASSLAYRLAGSEQYF. In DNA, the CDR3 is TGTGCCAGCAGCTTAGCGTATCGTCTAGCGGGAAGCGAGCAGTACTTC. The rearrangement uses TRBV7-8 and TRBJ2-7, with 9 nucleotides matching TRBD2. Trimming took 0 bases from V and 6 from J; bases not matched to a gene: 9. The CDR3 runs 16 residues. Germline loops: CDR1 SGHVS, CDR2 FQNEAQ.